Below, 5 T cell receptor beta chains from the same sample are listed, as sequenced in a study of T cell responses to AZD1222 COVID-19 vaccine. Profiling relied on immunoSEQ multiplex PCR, and the TCRdb table lists in-frame clones only, not all of them. This sample carries tens of thousands of clones, around 90% of them seen once, and the ten largest clones take more than 5%. The sequencing used peripheral blood, collected on day 0 of MenACWY control vaccination. The receptors stem from an adult in good health.

This rearrangement joins TRBV4-1 to TRBJ2-3; 10 nucleotides agree with TRBD2. This CDR3 region has 16 residues. The germline gives CDR1 MGHRA, CDR2 YSYEKL. With V trimmed by 4 bases and J by 0 bases, 4 bases remained unmatched. This chain's CDR3 is CASSLSGGLSTDTQYF. The CDR3 DNA reads TGCGCCAGCAGCCTTAGCGGGGGGTTGAGCACAGATACGCAGTATTTT.

The chain has TRBV5-1 and TRBJ1-1; the D gene is possibly TRBD1 (6 bases). This CDR3 comprises 15 residues. In germline, CDR1 is SGHRS, CDR2 YFSETQ. Trimming stripped 0 bases from V and 6 bases from J, with 15 bases between. CDR3 DNA: TGCGCCAGCAGCTTGGCCCGGGGGGCGAAGGCTGAAGCTTTCTTT. Translating it yields CASSLARGAKAEAFF.

DNA for the CDR3: TGCGCCAGCAGCCAAGTGGTCTCCGGTAATCAGCCCCAGCATTTT. This gives the protein CASSQVVSGNQPQHF. This rearrangement joins TRBV4-3 to TRBJ1-5; D is unclear. Trimming removed 1 base from V and 4 bases from J, with 11 bases in between. The length of the CDR3 is 15 residues. Germline assignment: CDR1 LGHNA and CDR2 YSLEER.

The chain links TRBV18 to TRBJ1-1, with 9 bases aligning to TRBD1. The V segment lost 3 bases and the J segment 6 bases; nucleotides outside the gene matches: 14. Germline-derived CDR1 and CDR2 are KGHSH and LQKENI. The CDR3 extends over 17 amino acids. This chain's CDR3 is CASSPSLGTGIVAEAFF. In nucleotides, the CDR3 is TGTGCCAGCTCACCGTCTTTAGGGACAGGGATCGTTGCTGAAGCTTTCTTT.

The chain carries TRBV18 and TRBJ2-3, with D perhaps matching TRBD1 (5 bases). CDR3 length equals 15 residues. CDR1 is KGHSH, CDR2 LQKENI, per germline. Trimming pared 4 bases from V and 1 base from J, leaving 12 bases between. The CDR3 nucleotides read TGTGCCAGCTCACTAAGACAGTCAGGCACAGATACGCAGTATTTT. Translated, it gives CASSLRQSGTDTQYF. Variable domain in full (rest from reference TRBV18 and TRBJ2-3): NAGVMQNPRHLVRRRGQEARLRCSPMKGHSHVYWYRQLPEEGLKFMVYLQKENIIDESGMPKERFSAEFPKEGPSILRIQQVVRGDSAAYFCASSLRQSGTDTQYFGPGTRLTVL.